The table lists the clone carrying this TCR beta chain with many counts. This record belongs to a study of T cells after yellow fever vaccination. Findings of the study overall: Any FACS-sorted repertoire could hold abundant clonotypes that contaminate it from the bulk population.

CDR1 is DFQATT and CDR2 is SNEGSKA in the germline V gene (reference sequence). V shed 3 bases, J shed 8 bases, and the junction held 11 bases outside the gene matches. The length of the CDR3 is 15 residues. TCRdb re-analysed the 5' RACE reads in MiXCR, keeping a single row per CDR3 protein. The table includes about 4,600 distinct CDR3 sequences, over 3% detected once. J is TRBJ2-4 and V is TRBV20-1, with TRBD1 matching over 9 bases. This specimen consisted of PBMCs, either bulk or a sorted T-cell subset (CD4+, CD8+, memory, or dextramer-sorted; not recorded which), obtained 15 days after the yellow fever booster vaccination. The receptor comes from a man in his thirties or forties who received the YFV17D yellow fever vaccine. CDR3 sequence: CSASAPGQGIDIQYF. For the CDR3, the DNA is TGCAGTGCTAGTGCGCCGGGACAGGGAATCGACATTCAGTACTTC.